This section outlines one T cell receptor beta chain sequence together with its context. This CDR3 region has 15 residues. Germline CDR1 reads LNHNV; CDR2 reads YYDKDF (reference sequence). V lost 0 bases to trimming and J lost 5 bases, with 14 bases between them. The method was immunoSEQ multiplex PCR; TCRdb's version includes in-frame clones alone and lacks a portion of them. Among some 2,000,000 clones listed, approximately 95% were seen once. The entry originates in a study of shared clonotypes between healthy human individuals. CD4+ cell separation produced CD45RA+ naive and CD45RA-negative memory subsets.

This TCR was sampled from a man aged 18 to 35 in good health. The sample consisted of naive CD4+ T cells sorted from blood. The sample's subset: CD45RA+ positively selected. The rearrangement uses TRBV15 and TRBJ2-7, with D tentatively TRBD1 (5 bases). The CDR3 nucleotides read TGTGCCACCAGCAGAGATAGGGGCAGGGCCCACGAGCAGTACTTC. It specifies CATSRDRGRAHEQYF.